The present entry profiles one TCR beta chain with its context. The antigen remains unidentified. The length of the CDR3 is 16 residues. Germline V lookup: CDR1 LGHNA, CDR2 YNFKEQ. Trimming left V 0 bases short and J 1 base short, with 11 bases between. The data were taken from a study of response to subunit inactivated influenza vaccine. Findings of the study overall: The authors offered the suggestion that each seasonal influenza vaccination recruits few new T cells.

In TCRdb, the RT-PCR reads were re-called with MiXCR into one record per CDR3 protein. The sample records more than 400,000 distinct CDR3 sequences, roughly 11% being singletons. V and J are TRBV4-2 and TRBJ2-3; maybe TRBD1 (5 bases). This receptor was obtained from a man between 45 and 60 years old who received an inactivated influenza vaccine. The specimen was PBMCs from blood, collected about 6 weeks after vaccination. CDR3 sequence reads: CASSQDVGLGTDTQYF. DNA for the CDR3: TGTGCCAGCAGCCAAGATGTGGGGCTGGGCACAGATACGCAGTATTTT.